Each of the 6 T cell receptor beta chains below was sequenced from the same sample in a study of T cell repertoires in cytomegalovirus infection. TCRdb processed the reads anew with MiXCR; each CDR3 protein has one entry. This table holds under 850,000 distinct CDR3 sequences, less than 40% found once. Sequences were obtained from PBMCs. The receptors shown here come from a human donor in good health (CMV status not recorded). Some clones in this sample may be carry-over from other donors' samples.

The table lists this clonotype with a few counts. The gene calls are TRBV6-6 and TRBJ1-2; perhaps TRBD1 as D (5 bases). The CDR3 consists of 15 residues. CDR1 and CDR2 from the germline V gene are MNHNY and SVGAGI (reference sequence). V shed 0 bases and J shed 4 bases, with 12 bases lying between them. CDR3 sequence (DNA): TGTGCCAGCAGTTACTCTAGGCAGGGATTCTATGGCTACACCTTC. This encodes CASSYSRQGFYGYTF.

The chain uses TRBV4-1 and TRBJ1-5, with D possibly TRBD1 on 5 matching bases. Trimming shortened V by 0 bases and J by 2 bases, and 20 bases separated the two germline ends. Per germline, CDR1 MGHRA and CDR2 YSYEKL. The CDR3 extends over 19 amino acids. Here the CDR3 DNA reads TGCGCCAGCAGCCAAGACGTCGTAGGCATCGGGACCCGCAATCAGCCCCAGCATTTT. Translated: CASSQDVVGIGTRNQPQHF.

This clonotype turned up a few times. The gene calls are TRBV12-3 or TRBV12-4 and TRBJ2-3; 8 bases map to TRBD2. This CDR3 has 15 residues. Germline trimming cut 6 bases from V and 4 bases from J; bases unmatched to any gene: 9. Here the CDR3 DNA reads TGTGCCAGCAGGCGAGCGGGAGAACCCCCAGATACGCAGTATTTT. Its protein is CASRRAGEPPDTQYF.

This clonotype was detected a few times. The rearrangement uses TRBV28 and TRBJ1-6, with TRBD1 as a possible D gene (6 bases). From germline, CDR1 is MDHEN and CDR2 SYDVKM. The V end lost 0 bases, the J end lost 6 bases, and 9 bases lay between the germline ends. The CDR3 totals 15 residues. CDR3 sequence: CASSLWGRGNSPLHF. CDR3 DNA sequence: TGTGCCAGCAGTTTATGGGGCAGGGGTAATTCACCCCTCCACTTT.

This clonotype was detected a few times. V is TRBV29-1 and J is TRBJ2-5; D remains ambiguous. This CDR3 has 12 amino acids. V lost 8 bases and J lost 4, with 14 bases in between. CDR1 is SQVTM and CDR2 is ANQGSEA in the germline V gene. The CDR3 loop is CSSGPTPETQYF. CDR3 coding DNA: TGCAGCTCCGGGCCAACACCAGAGACCCAGTACTTC.

The chain carries TRBV12-3 or TRBV12-4 and TRBJ2-3; the match to TRBD2 covers 12 bases. CDR3 size: 18 residues. After removal of 5 bases from V and 4 bases from J, the junction contained 13 bases not matched to a gene. The CDR3 nucleotides read TGTGCCAGCAGTCTGGTCGGAGGGGCTAGCGGGAGGGCAGATACGCAGTATTTT. It translates to CASSLVGGASGRADTQYF.